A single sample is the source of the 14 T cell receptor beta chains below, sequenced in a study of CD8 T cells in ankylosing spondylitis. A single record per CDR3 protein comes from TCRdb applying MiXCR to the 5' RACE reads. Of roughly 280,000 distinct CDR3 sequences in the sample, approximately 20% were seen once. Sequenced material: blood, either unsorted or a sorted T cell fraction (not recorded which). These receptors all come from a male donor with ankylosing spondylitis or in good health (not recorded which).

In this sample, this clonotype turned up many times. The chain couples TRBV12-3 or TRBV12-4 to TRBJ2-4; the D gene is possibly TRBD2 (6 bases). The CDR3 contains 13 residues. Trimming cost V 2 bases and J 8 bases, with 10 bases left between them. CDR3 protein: CASSLSGVDIQYF. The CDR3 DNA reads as TGTGCCAGCAGTTTATCGGGGGTTGACATTCAGTACTTC.

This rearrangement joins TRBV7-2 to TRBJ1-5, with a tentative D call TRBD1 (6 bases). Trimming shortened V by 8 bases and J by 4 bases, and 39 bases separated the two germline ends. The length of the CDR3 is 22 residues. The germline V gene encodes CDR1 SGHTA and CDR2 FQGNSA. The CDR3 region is CASERDQYLQGPVLIANQPQHF. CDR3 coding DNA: TGTGCCAGCGAGAGGGACCAGTACTTACAGGGACCAGTACTTATAGCAAATCAGCCCCAGCATTTT.

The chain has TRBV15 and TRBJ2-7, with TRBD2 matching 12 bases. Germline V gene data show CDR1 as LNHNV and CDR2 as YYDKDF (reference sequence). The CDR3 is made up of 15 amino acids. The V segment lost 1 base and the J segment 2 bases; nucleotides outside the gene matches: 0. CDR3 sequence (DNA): TGTGCCACCAGCAGAGGACTAGCGGGGGCCTACGAGCAGTACGTC. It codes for CATSRGLAGAYEQYV.

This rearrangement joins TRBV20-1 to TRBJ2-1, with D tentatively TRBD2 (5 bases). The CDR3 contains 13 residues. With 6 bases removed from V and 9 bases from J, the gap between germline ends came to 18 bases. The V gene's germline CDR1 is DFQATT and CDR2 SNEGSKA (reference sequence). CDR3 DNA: TGCAGTGCCAAGGTGGCTAGCCGGGTTGAGCAGTTCTTC. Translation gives CSAKVASRVEQFF.

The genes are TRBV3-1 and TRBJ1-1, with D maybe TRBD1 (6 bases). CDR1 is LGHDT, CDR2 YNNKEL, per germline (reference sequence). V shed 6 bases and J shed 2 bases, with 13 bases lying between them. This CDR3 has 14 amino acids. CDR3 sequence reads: CASSGAGGNTEAFF. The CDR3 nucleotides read TGTGCCAGCAGTGGGGCCGGGGGCAACACTGAAGCTTTCTTT.

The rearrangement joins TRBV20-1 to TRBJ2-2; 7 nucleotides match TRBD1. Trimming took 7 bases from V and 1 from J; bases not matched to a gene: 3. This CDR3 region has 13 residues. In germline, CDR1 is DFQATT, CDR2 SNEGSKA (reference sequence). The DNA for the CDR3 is TGCAGTGTTAACAGGGGGAACACCGGGGAGCTGTTTTTT. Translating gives CSVNRGNTGELFF.

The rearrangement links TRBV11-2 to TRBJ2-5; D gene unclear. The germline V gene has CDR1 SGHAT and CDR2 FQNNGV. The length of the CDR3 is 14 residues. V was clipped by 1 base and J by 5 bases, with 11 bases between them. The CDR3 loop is CASSLVPLGETQYF. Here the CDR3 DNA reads TGTGCCAGCAGCTTAGTGCCGCTTGGGGAGACCCAGTACTTC.

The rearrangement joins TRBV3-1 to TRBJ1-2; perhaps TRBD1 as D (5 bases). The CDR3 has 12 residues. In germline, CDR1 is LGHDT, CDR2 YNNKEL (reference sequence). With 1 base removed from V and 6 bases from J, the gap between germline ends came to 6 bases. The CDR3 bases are TGTGCCAGCAGCCAAGGGGGCCATGGCTACACCTTC. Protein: CASSQGGHGYTF.

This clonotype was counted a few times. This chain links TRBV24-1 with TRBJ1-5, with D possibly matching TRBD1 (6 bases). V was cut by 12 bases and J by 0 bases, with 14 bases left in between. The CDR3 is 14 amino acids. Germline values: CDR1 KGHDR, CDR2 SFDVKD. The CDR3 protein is CASQDRSSNQPQHF. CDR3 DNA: TGTGCCTCCCAAGACAGGTCTAGCAATCAGCCCCAGCATTTT.

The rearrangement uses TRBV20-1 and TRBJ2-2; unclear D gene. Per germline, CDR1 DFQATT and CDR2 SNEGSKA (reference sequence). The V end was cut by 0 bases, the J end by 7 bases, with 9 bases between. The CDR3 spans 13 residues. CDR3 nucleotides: TGCAGTGCTAGAGAAGTGGGCCGCGGGGAGCTGTTTTTT. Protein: CSAREVGRGELFF.

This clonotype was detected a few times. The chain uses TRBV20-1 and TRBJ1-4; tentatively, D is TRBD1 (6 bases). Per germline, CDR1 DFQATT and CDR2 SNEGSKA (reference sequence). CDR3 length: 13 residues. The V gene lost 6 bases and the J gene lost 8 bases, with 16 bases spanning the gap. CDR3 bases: TGCAGTGCCACCGGGGGGCTCGGAGAAAAACTGTTTTTT. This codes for CSATGGLGEKLFF.

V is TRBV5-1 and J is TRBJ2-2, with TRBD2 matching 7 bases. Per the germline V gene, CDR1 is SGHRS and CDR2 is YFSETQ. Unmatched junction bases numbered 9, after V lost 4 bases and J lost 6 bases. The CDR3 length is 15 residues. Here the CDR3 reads CASSPSPGGSGELFF. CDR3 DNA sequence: TGCGCCAGCAGCCCTTCCCCGGGGGGATCCGGGGAGCTGTTTTTT.

The CDR3 spells CASSSAGGTGRRELFF. Here the CDR3 DNA reads TGTGCCAGCAGCTCCGCAGGGGGGACAGGTCGCCGGGAGCTGTTTTTT. The chain uses TRBV5-5 and TRBJ2-2, with TRBD1 matching over 8 bases. With V trimmed by 3 bases and J by 9 bases, 13 bases remained unmatched. The length of the CDR3 is 16 residues. The V gene's germline CDR1 is SGHKS and CDR2 YYEKEE (reference sequence). The full variable domain, in which reference TRBV5-5 and TRBJ2-2 provide the parts outside the CDR3, is DAGVTQSPTHLIKTRGQQVTLRCSPISGHKSVSWYQQVLGQGPQFIFQYYEKEERGRGNFPDRFSARQFPNYSSELNVNALLLGDSALYLCASSSAGGTGRRELFFGEGSRLTVL.

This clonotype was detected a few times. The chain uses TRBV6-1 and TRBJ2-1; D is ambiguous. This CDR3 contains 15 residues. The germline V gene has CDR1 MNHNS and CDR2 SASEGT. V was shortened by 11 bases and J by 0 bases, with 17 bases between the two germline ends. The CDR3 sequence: CAGRLTSSSYNEQFF. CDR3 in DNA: TGTGCCGGACGGTTGACTTCTAGCTCCTACAATGAGCAGTTCTTC.